The 24 T cell receptor beta chains given below trace back to one sample, sequenced in a study of regulatory dendritic cells for organ transplantation (dated by TCRdb to 2015 to 2018). Sorted T cell subsets were CFSE-labeled and co-cultured for around five days with allogeneic regulatory or mature dendritic cells at a 1:10 DC:T ratio. Library construction relied on the immunoSEQ multiplex PCR assay. This immuneACCESS table, as held by TCRdb, lists in-frame sequences with V and J called but not all clones. Of the missing ones, under half trace to an unresolved V gene in checked studies; the others have no known cause. For this sample the table gives over 9,500 clones, of which about nine tenths were detected only once. About 0.21% of the sample comes from the top ten. These receptors' antigens are unknown. Material: naive CD8+ T cells from blood cultured with regulatory dendritic cells. The cell subset or site label of this sample denotes: CD45RA+ naive T cells. The receptors were gathered from a human donor in good health.

This chain links TRBV27 with TRBJ2-1; a possible D gene is TRBD2 (7 bases). There are 14 residues in the CDR3. The V end was cut by 8 bases, the J end by 7 bases, with 18 bases between. Germline CDR1 MNHEY, CDR2 SMNVEV (reference sequence). As DNA, the CDR3 is TGTGCCAGCCGTCGGGCGGGGGCGAGTAATGAGCAGTTCTTC. It yields the protein CASRRAGASNEQFF.

A single count supports this clone. The rearrangement joins TRBV19 to TRBJ2-2; D is possibly TRBD1 (5 bases). Trimming cost V 2 bases and J 5 bases, with 9 bases left between them. The CDR3 is 14 amino acids. CDR1 is LNHDA and CDR2 is SQIVND in the germline V gene (reference sequence). CDR3 in amino acids: CASSILGVTGELFF. The DNA for the CDR3 is TGTGCCAGTAGTATATTAGGGGTAACCGGGGAGCTGTTTTTT.

CDR3 DNA sequence: TGTGCCAGCAGCTCGCGAGACACGGATGGCTACACCTTC. Protein: CASSSRDTDGYTF. V is TRBV7-9 and J is TRBJ1-2; D uncertain. This CDR3 is 13 amino acids long. Deletions cut 4 bases from V and 6 bases from J, with 12 bases between. Per germline, CDR1 SEHNR and CDR2 FQNEAQ (reference sequence).

The chain recombines TRBV28 with TRBJ2-1; 8 bases are a match to TRBD2. The CDR3 sequence is 13 residues long. Trimming removed 6 bases from V and 10 bases from J; junction bases left unmatched: 8. Germline CDR1 and CDR2: MDHEN and SYDVKM. The CDR3 here is CASRRREGTEQFF. DNA for the CDR3: TGTGCCAGCAGAAGACGGGAGGGCACAGAGCAGTTCTTC.

The chain couples TRBV7-6 to TRBJ2-7; the match to TRBD1 covers 7 bases. The length of the CDR3 is 14 residues. V lost 1 base and J lost 3; bases outside the gene matches: 3. Germline CDR1 is SGHVS and CDR2 is FNYEAQ. CDR3 protein: CASSLEGDSYEQYF. The CDR3 coding sequence is TGTGCCAGCAGCTTAGAAGGGGACAGCTACGAGCAGTACTTC.

The chain recombines TRBV12-2 with TRBJ1-2. TRBV12-2 is tagged as a pseudogene. There are 10 residues in the CDR3. The CDR3 loop reads CASRVEGYTF. CDR3 bases: TGTGCAAGTCGGGTCGAAGGCTACACCTTC.

The chain employs TRBV30 and TRBJ1-5, with D unclear. CDR3 size: 13 residues. V shed 2 bases and J shed 6 bases, with 11 bases lying between them. Germline V CDR1 and CDR2: GTSNPN, SVGIG (reference sequence). CDR3 nucleotide sequence: TGTGCCTGGAGTATTGGTCAGAGTCAGCCCCAGCATTTT. As protein: CAWSIGQSQPQHF.

The chain is built from TRBV30 and TRBJ1-1; D call uncertain. V lost 0 bases and J lost 3, with 2 bases in between. CDR3 size: 11 residues. Germline V gene lookup returns CDR1 GTSNPN and CDR2 SVGIG (reference sequence). In DNA form, the CDR3 reads TGTGCCTGGAGTGTAGACACTGAAGCTTTCTTT. This codes for CAWSVDTEAFF.

The gene calls are TRBV5-6 and TRBJ1-5; D possibly corresponds to TRBD1 (6 bases). Deletions cut 2 bases from V and 2 bases from J, with 14 bases between. Per the germline V gene, CDR1 is SGHDT and CDR2 is YYEEEE. This CDR3 has 16 amino acids. In DNA, the CDR3 is TGTGCCAGCAGCTTTTCGACAGGCGGGGGCAATCAGCCCCAGCATTTT. This codes for CASSFSTGGGNQPQHF. Using reference TRBV5-6 and TRBJ1-5 for the parts outside the CDR3, the full variable domain is DAGVTQSPTHLIKTRGQQVTLRCSPKSGHDTVSWYQQALGQGPQFIFQYYEEEERQRGNFPDRFSGHQFPNYSSELNVNALLLGDSALYLCASSFSTGGGNQPQHFGDGTRLSIL.

This chain connects TRBV9 to TRBJ2-1; no clear D. Deletions cut 0 bases from V and 2 bases from J, with 9 bases between. Germline V lookup: CDR1 SGDLS, CDR2 YYNGEE. The CDR3 covers 15 residues. The CDR3 DNA follows: TGTGCCAGCAGCGTAGGCGAGGCGACCTACAATGAGCAGTTCTTC. It codes for CASSVGEATYNEQFF. Combining the CDR3 with reference TRBV9 and TRBJ2-1 gives the whole variable domain DSGVTQTPKHLITATGQRVTLRCSPRSGDLSVYWYQQSLDQGLQFLIQYYNGEERAKGNILERFSAQQFPDLHSELNLSSLELGDSALYFCASSVGEATYNEQFFGPGTRLTVL.

The gene calls are TRBV28 and TRBJ2-1; 16 bases fit TRBD2. CDR1 and CDR2 (germline): MDHEN, SYDVKM. The CDR3 has 17 amino acids. After removal of 5 bases from V and 7 bases from J, the junction contained 8 bases not matched to a gene. In nucleotides, the CDR3 is TGTGCCAGCAGTCCAGGGACTAGCGGGAGGGCCAGGAATGAGCAGTTCTTC. This gives the protein CASSPGTSGRARNEQFF.

The V gene is TRBV2, the J gene TRBJ1-2; D possibly corresponds to TRBD1 (5 bases). Looked up from germline, CDR1 is SNHLY and CDR2 is FYNNEI. The CDR3 covers 13 residues. The germline V and J ends were trimmed by 6 bases and 8 bases, with 16 bases remaining between them. CDR3 DNA: TGTGCCAGCAGCAATACCGGGGGGTCGGGCTACACCTTC. Protein sequence: CASSNTGGSGYTF. The complete variable domain, with remaining parts taken from reference TRBV2 and TRBJ1-2, reads EPEVTQTPSHQVTQMGQEVILRCVPISNHLYFYWYRQILGQKVEFLVSFYNNEISEKSEIFDDQFSVERPDGSNFTLKIRSTKLEDSAMYFCASSNTGGSGYTFGSGTRLTVV.

The rearrangement joins TRBV27 to TRBJ2-4; 7 positions match TRBD2. Germline V gene lookup returns CDR1 MNHEY and CDR2 SMNVEV (reference sequence). J was trimmed by 7 bases and V by 3 bases; bases with no gene match: 6. This CDR3 has 14 amino acids. CDR3 loop: CASSLGGVGNIQYF. As DNA, the CDR3 is TGTGCCAGCAGTTTGGGGGGGGTTGGGAACATTCAGTACTTC.

V gene TRBV4-2 combines with J gene TRBJ2-3; 7 bases fit TRBD2. CDR1 LGHNA and CDR2 YNFKEQ come from the germline V gene. J lost 0 bases, V lost 1 base, and 7 bases had no gene match. CDR3 length: 17 amino acids. Here the CDR3 reads CASSQVSAGESTDTQYF. The CDR3 nucleotides read TGTGCCAGCAGCCAAGTCTCCGCGGGGGAGAGCACAGATACGCAGTATTTT.

The rearrangement links TRBV7-6 to TRBJ1-1, with TRBD1 matching 10 bases. This CDR3 region has 17 residues. The V gene's germline CDR1 is SGHVS and CDR2 FNYEAQ. Trimming cost V 5 bases and J 0 bases; bases outside gene matches: 9. CDR3 protein: CASSLTGGAVMNTEAFF. As DNA, the CDR3 is TGTGCCAGCAGCCTGACAGGGGGCGCGGTTATGAACACTGAAGCTTTCTTT.

The gene calls are TRBV13 and TRBJ1-2; 7 nucleotides agree with TRBD1. The CDR3 has 13 amino acids. V trimming: 6 bases; J trimming: 8 bases; junction bases outside the gene matches: 9. The V gene's germline CDR1 is PRHDT and CDR2 FYEKMQ (reference sequence). The chain's CDR3 is CASSTGQRVGYTF. The CDR3 DNA reads as TGTGCCAGCAGTACGGGACAGAGGGTAGGCTACACCTTC.

The V gene is TRBV5-4, the J gene TRBJ2-2, with TRBD1 matching over 8 bases. The CDR3 is 16 amino acids. The germline V gene encodes CDR1 SGHNT and CDR2 YYREEE (reference sequence). V dropped 4 bases and J dropped 6; count of bases not matched to a gene: 11. The CDR3 sequence: CASSEADRVVSGELFF. The CDR3 DNA reads TGTGCCAGCAGCGAGGCGGACAGGGTCGTATCCGGGGAGCTGTTTTTT.

The chain uses TRBV18 and TRBJ1-2; D ambiguous. Germline V CDR1 and CDR2: KGHSH, LQKENI. The V and J ends lost 2 bases and 4 bases respectively, with 23 bases between them. The CDR3 extends over 18 amino acids. CDR3 DNA: TGTGCCAGCTCACCATGGCCAGCCGCCGTAGCGCGGAGCTATGGCTACACCTTC. Encoded protein: CASSPWPAAVARSYGYTF. Using reference TRBV18 and TRBJ1-2 for the parts outside the CDR3, the full variable domain is NAGVMQNPRHLVRRRGQEARLRCSPMKGHSHVYWYRQLPEEGLKFMVYLQKENIIDESGMPKERFSAEFPKEGPSILRIQQVVRGDSAAYFCASSPWPAAVARSYGYTFGSGTRLTVV.

V is TRBV4-1 and J is TRBJ2-7; 11 bases are a match to TRBD2. The CDR3 totals 15 residues. V dropped 4 bases and J dropped 4; count of bases not matched to a gene: 6. CDR1 is MGHRA, CDR2 YSYEKL, per germline. The CDR3 nucleotides read TGCGCCAGCAGCCCAACTAGCGGGAGTCGGTACGAGCAGTACTTC. It is translated as CASSPTSGSRYEQYF.

The V and J genes are TRBV25-1 and TRBJ1-2, with no clear D. Per the germline V gene, CDR1 is MGHDK and CDR2 is SYGVNS. The CDR3 covers 13 residues. Trimming stripped 7 bases from V and 3 bases from J, with 12 bases between. CDR3 in DNA: TGTGCCAGCACGTCGGGTTTACACTATGGCTACACCTTC. Translated, it gives CASTSGLHYGYTF.

The V call is TRBV13, the J call TRBJ1-1; D gene unclear. There are 14 residues in the CDR3. V lost 5 bases and J lost 6, with 16 bases in between. CDR1 and CDR2 from the germline V gene are PRHDT and FYEKMQ (reference sequence). DNA for the CDR3: TGTGCCAGCAGCCCAAGCGTTGGTAGCTCTGAAGCTTTCTTT. Translating gives CASSPSVGSSEAFF.

The V gene is TRBV9, the J gene TRBJ2-7; D remains unclear. This CDR3 has 13 residues. Germline-derived CDR1 and CDR2 are SGDLS and YYNGEE. Trimming took 1 base from V and 3 from J, leaving 8 bases between them. Written as DNA, the CDR3 is TGTGCCAGCAGCGTACACCCGATCTACGAGCAGTACTTC. Amino acids: CASSVHPIYEQYF. The full variable domain, rest sourced from reference TRBV9 and TRBJ2-7, is DSGVTQTPKHLITATGQRVTLRCSPRSGDLSVYWYQQSLDQGLQFLIQYYNGEERAKGNILERFSAQQFPDLHSELNLSSLELGDSALYFCASSVHPIYEQYFGPGTRLTVT.

In nucleotides, the CDR3 is TGTGCCAGCAGCGTCACGGATATTGGAGTGGGGCACAATGAGCAGTTCTTC. It specifies CASSVTDIGVGHNEQFF. This chain links TRBV9 with TRBJ2-1, with D possibly TRBD1 on 5 matching bases. Looked up from germline, CDR1 is SGDLS and CDR2 is YYNGEE. This CDR3 has 17 amino acids. The germline V and J ends were trimmed by 2 bases and 5 bases, with 20 bases remaining between them. The entire variable domain, with the rest obtained from reference TRBV9 and TRBJ2-1, is as follows: DSGVTQTPKHLITATGQRVTLRCSPRSGDLSVYWYQQSLDQGLQFLIQYYNGEERAKGNILERFSAQQFPDLHSELNLSSLELGDSALYFCASSVTDIGVGHNEQFFGPGTRLTVL.

J is TRBJ2-2 and V is TRBV4-1; 13 positions match TRBD2. V shed 2 bases and J 4 bases; nucleotides not matched to a gene: 7. The germline V gene encodes CDR1 MGHRA and CDR2 YSYEKL. The CDR3 runs 18 residues. The CDR3 loop is CASSQNPLAGGLTGELFF. Here the CDR3 DNA reads TGCGCCAGCAGCCAAAACCCACTAGCGGGAGGGCTCACCGGGGAGCTGTTTTTT.